These 7 T cell receptor beta chains originate from one sample sequenced in a study of shared T cell receptors in the human thymus. The method was immunoSEQ multiplex PCR; TCRdb's version includes in-frame clones alone and lacks a portion of them. The sample has 650,000 to 950,000 clones; around 85% are singletons. This sample also appeared in a second study, on human thymus T cells.

Sample: thymocytes. The origin of the receptors is a girl under two years old with a congenital heart defect.

This chain links TRBV4-3 with TRBJ2-3; no clear D gene. The CDR3 sequence is 15 residues long. Trimming took off 5 bases at V and 0 bases at J, with 12 bases between the two ends. Per germline, CDR1 LGHNA and CDR2 YSLEER. DNA for the CDR3: TGCGCCAGCAGCATTGTGGGCAGCAGCACAGATACGCAGTATTTT. The encoded protein is CASSIVGSSTDTQYF.

Only one count was recorded for this clone. CDR3 in amino acids: CASSSGGQPGRRWTDTQYF. The DNA for the CDR3 is TGTGCCAGCAGCTCGGGGGGGCAACCGGGACGTCGTTGGACAGATACGCAGTATTTT. The rearrangement uses TRBV11-2 and TRBJ2-3; 8 positions match TRBD2. This CDR3 contains 19 residues. The germline gives CDR1 SGHAT, CDR2 FQNNGV. Trimming at V came to 4 bases and at J to 3 bases, leaving 18 bases not matched to a gene.

This chain links TRBV9 with TRBJ1-3; 8 bases are shared with TRBD1. The CDR3 is 14 residues long. J was trimmed by 4 bases and V by 4 bases; bases with no gene match: 4. The germline gives CDR1 SGDLS, CDR2 YYNGEE. CDR3 in DNA: TGTGCCAGCAGCCCCGACAGGGGCGGAAACACCATATATTTT. Its protein product is CASSPDRGGNTIYF.

The V call is TRBV6-1, the J call TRBJ1-6; 8 bases are shared with TRBD1. The CDR3 runs to 14 residues. Germline V gene sequence: CDR1 MNHNS, CDR2 SASEGT. Trimming cost V 6 bases and J 7 bases; bases outside gene matches: 5. Here the CDR3 reads CASRRQGTNSPLHF. CDR3 DNA: TGTGCCAGCAGACGACAGGGGACCAATTCACCCCTCCACTTT.

The chain combines TRBV28 with TRBJ1-6, with D possibly being TRBD1 (6 bases). With 5 bases removed from V and 3 bases from J, the gap between germline ends came to 8 bases. The CDR3 sequence is 14 residues long. Germline V gives CDR1 MDHEN, CDR2 SYDVKM. CDR3 sequence: CASSPDSYNSPLHF. Here the CDR3 DNA reads TGTGCCAGCAGTCCGGACAGCTATAATTCACCCCTCCACTTT.

The chain couples TRBV5-1 to TRBJ2-2, with 11 bases lining up with TRBD1. This CDR3 contains 16 residues. Germline V CDR1 and CDR2: SGHRS, YFSETQ. The V gene end was trimmed by 3 bases and the J gene end by 6 bases; junction bases not matched to a gene: 7. Here the CDR3 reads CASSYRDRGSSGELFF. CDR3 sequence (DNA): TGCGCCAGCAGCTACCGGGACAGGGGGTCGTCCGGGGAGCTGTTTTTT.

This sequence joins TRBV5-6 and TRBJ1-6; 10 nucleotides line up with TRBD1. Germline lookup yields CDR1 SGHDT and CDR2 YYEEEE. The CDR3 length is 14 residues. The V and J ends lost 4 bases and 10 bases, in that order; junction bases with no gene match: 5. CDR3 loop: CASSHRDRGSPLHF. The CDR3 DNA is TGTGCCAGCAGCCACCGGGACAGGGGATCACCCCTCCACTTT.